This is a list of T cell receptor beta chains from one sample in a study of blood T cell repertoires in COVID-19. Method: immunoSEQ multiplex PCR; TCRdb's copy keeps in-frame clones and lacks some. In the table there are 200,000 to 250,000 clones, 70% to 90% of which are singletons. Sequenced material: peripheral blood. The receptors derive from a man in his forties or fifties with acute or convalescent COVID-19. CDR3s include the opening cysteine and the closing phenylalanine or tryptophan. The D gene is left open where the match is weak. Size values are once, few and many counts, or a class for expanded clones, and some rows have none.

-,TRBV27,-,TRBJ1-5,TGTGCCAGCAGTTTAAAGAGCTTTCAGCCCCAGCATTTT,CASSLKSFQPQHF
-,TRBV10-3,-,TRBJ2-7,TGTGCCATCAGTGGGAGGCTAGCGCCTTCCTACGAGCAGTACTTC,CAISGRLAPSYEQYF
-,TRBV19,-,TRBJ2-7,TGTGCCAGTAGTCCAGTACAGGGTTACGAGCAGTACTTC,CASSPVQGYEQYF
-,TRBV7-9,-,TRBJ1-2,TGTGCCAGCAGTCACGTGGCAGGGTTCGGCTATGGCTACACCTTC,CASSHVAGFGYGYTF
-,TRBV5-4,-,TRBJ1-4,TGTGCCAGCAGCTTAAAGGGGAATGAAAAACTGTTTTTT,CASSLKGNEKLFF
-,TRBV19,-,TRBJ1-2,TGTGCCAGTACTATAGGGGGGGGTGGCTACACCTTC,CASTIGGGGYTF
-,TRBV7-9,-,TRBJ1-1,TGTGCCAGCAGCTCTTACACTGAAGCTTTCTTT,CASSSYTEAFF
-,TRBV20-1,few,TRBJ2-5,TGCAGTGCTAGTGGCCCGGTGGGGCTTATCGAGACCCAGTACTTC,CSASGPVGLIETQYF
TRBD2,TRBV5-6,-,TRBJ2-7,TGTGCCAGCAGCTTACTAGCGGGAGGGTCTCGGGACGAGCAGTACTTC,CASSLLAGGSRDEQYF
-,TRBV27,-,TRBJ1-6,TGTGCCAGCAGTTTATTTTTGACAGCGAATTCACCCCTCCACTTT,CASSLFLTANSPLHF
-,TRBV29-1,few,TRBJ1-1,TGCAGCGTTAGGGGGGGCACTGAAGCTTTCTTT,CSVRGGTEAFF
-,TRBV19,few,TRBJ1-3,TGTGCCAGTAGTATCGGCAGGATCAACTCTGGAAACACCATATATTTT,CASSIGRINSGNTIYF
TRBD2,TRBV5-1,once,TRBJ2-2,TGCGCCAGCGCCGGGCGAGCGGGAAACACCGGGGAGCTGTTTTTT,CASAGRAGNTGELFF
TRBD1,TRBV5-4,-,TRBJ2-7,TGTGCCAGCAGCTCCCTAAGGGACAGGGGGTACGAGCAGTACTTC,CASSSLRDRGYEQYF
-,TRBV19,-,TRBJ2-6,TGTGCCAGTACCCTGGCGGGGGCGAGTTACATCTCTGGGGCCAACGTCCTGACTTTC,CASTLAGASYISGANVLTF
TRBD2,TRBV19,-,TRBJ2-5,TGTGCCAGTAGTCTTCTAGCGGGATCAGCCCAGTACTTC,CASSLLAGSAQYF
TRBD1,TRBV7-2,few,TRBJ1-6,TGTGCCAGCAGCCCACGTGGGACAGCAAATAATTCACCCCTCCACTTT,CASSPRGTANNSPLHF
-,TRBV6-6,once,TRBJ1-4,TGTGCCAGCAGTTACTCGACAGGTGTTAATGAAAAACTGTTTTTT,CASSYSTGVNEKLFF
TRBD2,TRBV7-3,-,TRBJ2-3,TGTGCCAGCAGCTTAACGTTAGAGCGGGAGGATTCAGATACGCAGTATTTT,CASSLTLEREDSDTQYF
TRBD1,TRBV5-6,few,TRBJ1-2,TGTGCCAGCAGCACGGTCGACAGGGGGGGATATGGCTACACCTTC,CASSTVDRGGYGYTF
-,TRBV19,-,TRBJ2-6,TGTGCCAGTAGTCAGGAAGCTGGGGCCAACGTCCTGACTTTC,CASSQEAGANVLTF
-,TRBV19,-,TRBJ1-5,TGTGCCAGTAGTATGGATATGGGGAAGAGTCTAGCTCAGCCCCAGCATTTT,CASSMDMGKSLAQPQHF
-,TRBV14,-,TRBJ2-3,TGTGCCAGCAGCCAATGGCGGCCACTTGAGGATACGCAGTATTTT,CASSQWRPLEDTQYF
TRBD2,TRBV13,-,TRBJ2-7,TGTGCCAGCAGCACTCGGGGACTAGATGCCTACGAGCAGTACTTC,CASSTRGLDAYEQYF
TRBD1,TRBV6-5,-,TRBJ2-1,TGTGCCAGCAGAGACAACAGGGGGCGCTCCAATGAGCAGTTCTTC,CASRDNRGRSNEQFF
-,TRBV5-1,-,TRBJ1-1,TGCGCCAGCAGCTGGATGTCAGGGGAGAACACTGAAGCTTTCTTT,CASSWMSGENTEAFF
TRBD2,TRBV30,-,TRBJ2-2,TGTGCCTGGAGTGTCGGGGGGACCGGGGAGCTGTTTTTT,CAWSVGGTGELFF
TRBD1,TRBV5-4,-,TRBJ2-1,TGTGCCAGCAGCGCCCCAGGGGGAGTTGGCAATGAGCAGTTCTTC,CASSAPGGVGNEQFF
-,TRBV5-1,-,TRBJ1-1,TGCGCCAGCAGCTTGGGCGCGGGCGCAGACGAAGCTTTCTTT,CASSLGAGADEAFF
-,TRBV5-8,many,TRBJ2-1,TGTGCCAGCAGCTTGGGCCAGGGGTACTACAATGAGCAGTTCTTC,CASSLGQGYYNEQFF
-,TRBV27,-,TRBJ2-1,TGTGCCAGCAGTTTTTCGCAGGGGGGTAATGAGCAGTTCTTC,CASSFSQGGNEQFF
-,TRBV28,once,TRBJ1-4,TGTGCCAGCAGTCATGGACGGGCCCGAGGGGAAAAACTGTTTTTT,CASSHGRARGEKLFF
-,TRBV5-4,-,TRBJ2-7,TGTGCCAGCAGCTTGAGTGGAGGGGTTCGGTACGAGCAGTACTTC,CASSLSGGVRYEQYF
TRBD1,TRBV11-2,-,TRBJ1-4,TGTGCCAGCAGTTGGGGACAGATTAATGAAAAACTGTTTTTT,CASSWGQINEKLFF
TRBD1,TRBV28,-,TRBJ1-2,TGTGCCAGCAGCCGAGACAGGGCCTATGGCTACACCTTC,CASSRDRAYGYTF
TRBD2,TRBV10-1,-,TRBJ2-1,TGCGCCAGCAGTGAGGTAGCGGGGGGGGTCCACAATGAGCAGTTCTTC,CASSEVAGGVHNEQFF
-,TRBV27,-,TRBJ2-7,TGTGCCAGCAGTTCTTTTGGGCAGGGGACGGCCTACGAGCAGTACTTC,CASSSFGQGTAYEQYF
TRBD1,TRBV4-1,once,TRBJ2-1,TGCGCCAGCAGCCCGCGGACAGGGTACAATGAGCAGTTCTTC,CASSPRTGYNEQFF
-,TRBV5-4,-,TRBJ2-7,TGTGCCAGCAGCCTTGGGGGGAGCGAAACCTACGAGCAGTACTTC,CASSLGGSETYEQYF
TRBD1,TRBV5-4,-,TRBJ2-7,TGTGCCAGTGGGGACCCAGGGGGCGTGGGCTCCTACGAGCAGTACTTC,CASGDPGGVGSYEQYF
-,TRBV4-1,-,TRBJ1-1,TGCGCCAGCAGCCAAGGCCCTATGACTTTCTTATATACTATGAACACTGAAGCTTTCTTT,CASSQGPMTFLYTMNTEAFF
TRBD1,TRBV5-4,-,TRBJ2-7,TGTGCCAGCAGCTTGGGGTTTAGGGGGCCCGGCTTCTACGAGCAGTACTTC,CASSLGFRGPGFYEQYF
-,TRBV2,-,TRBJ1-2,TGTGCCAGCAGTTGGACAAGCAACTATGGCTACACCTTC,CASSWTSNYGYTF
-,TRBV30,-,TRBJ1-5,TGTGCCTGGAGTCCGGGGGATCAGCCCCAGCATTTT,CAWSPGDQPQHF
TRBD1,TRBV18,-,TRBJ1-1,TGTGCCAGCTCACCACCCGGGACAGCCACTGAAGCTTTCTTT,CASSPPGTATEAFF
TRBD2,TRBV5-6,-,TRBJ2-2,TGTGCCAGCAGCCTATGGTGGCGGGAGAGTGCCGGGGAGCTGTTTTTT,CASSLWWRESAGELFF
TRBD1,TRBV15,-,TRBJ1-1,TGTGCCACCAGCGGGGACAGGGGGGTTACTGAAGCTTTCTTT,CATSGDRGVTEAFF
TRBD1,TRBV27,-,TRBJ2-7,TGTGCCAGCAGTAACACACTCAGGGGGCTCTACGAGCAGTACTTC,CASSNTLRGLYEQYF
TRBD2,TRBV25-1,-,TRBJ2-3,TGTGCCAGCAGTGCAGCACTAGCGGACGCACGAGGGGAGCAGTATTTT,CASSAALADARGEQYF
TRBD1,TRBV12-3/TRBV12-4,-,TRBJ1-3,TGTGCCAGTCGACAGGGTATTGGAAACACCATATATTTT,CASRQGIGNTIYF
-,TRBV4-1,-,TRBJ1-5,TGCGCCAGCAGCCAACAGGGATTGAACAATCAGCCCCAGCATTTT,CASSQQGLNNQPQHF
-,TRBV6-6,-,TRBJ1-2,TGTGCCAGCAGTTCCTTACAGGGAGTAGAGGGCTACACCTTC,CASSSLQGVEGYTF
-,TRBV7-2,once,TRBJ2-5,TGTGCCAGCAGCCCCGGACAGTTTTTAGAGACCCAGTACTTC,CASSPGQFLETQYF